This T cell receptor (beta chain) emerged from a study of T cell repertoires in cytomegalovirus infection. Study information: Both CMV infection and a matching HLA type were indicated by public TCR beta signatures.

With 4 bases clipped from V and 4 bases from J, the junction kept 5 bases outside the gene matches. CDR1 and CDR2 from the germline V gene are KGHDR and SFDVKD. The CDR3 has 14 residues. General observations from the study: Summed frequency of public TCR beta families distinguished CMV carriers with the relevant HLA. HLA-C-restricted TCR beta clonotypes specific for CMV led the ex vivo response.

Only a few counts were recorded for this clonotype. Its specificity is unknown. A single record per CDR3 protein comes from TCRdb applying MiXCR to the reads. The sample records roughly 180,000 distinct CDR3 sequences, roughly 17% being singletons. The sequence was collected from a human donor in good health (CMV status not recorded). Some clones in this sample may be carry-over from other donors' samples. V gene TRBV24-1 combines with J gene TRBJ1-2; 7 nucleotides match TRBD1. Source material: CD8+ T cells from PBMCs. The CDR3 region is CATSDSDRLYGYTF. DNA of the CDR3: TGTGCCACCAGTGACTCGGACAGGCTCTATGGCTACACCTTC.